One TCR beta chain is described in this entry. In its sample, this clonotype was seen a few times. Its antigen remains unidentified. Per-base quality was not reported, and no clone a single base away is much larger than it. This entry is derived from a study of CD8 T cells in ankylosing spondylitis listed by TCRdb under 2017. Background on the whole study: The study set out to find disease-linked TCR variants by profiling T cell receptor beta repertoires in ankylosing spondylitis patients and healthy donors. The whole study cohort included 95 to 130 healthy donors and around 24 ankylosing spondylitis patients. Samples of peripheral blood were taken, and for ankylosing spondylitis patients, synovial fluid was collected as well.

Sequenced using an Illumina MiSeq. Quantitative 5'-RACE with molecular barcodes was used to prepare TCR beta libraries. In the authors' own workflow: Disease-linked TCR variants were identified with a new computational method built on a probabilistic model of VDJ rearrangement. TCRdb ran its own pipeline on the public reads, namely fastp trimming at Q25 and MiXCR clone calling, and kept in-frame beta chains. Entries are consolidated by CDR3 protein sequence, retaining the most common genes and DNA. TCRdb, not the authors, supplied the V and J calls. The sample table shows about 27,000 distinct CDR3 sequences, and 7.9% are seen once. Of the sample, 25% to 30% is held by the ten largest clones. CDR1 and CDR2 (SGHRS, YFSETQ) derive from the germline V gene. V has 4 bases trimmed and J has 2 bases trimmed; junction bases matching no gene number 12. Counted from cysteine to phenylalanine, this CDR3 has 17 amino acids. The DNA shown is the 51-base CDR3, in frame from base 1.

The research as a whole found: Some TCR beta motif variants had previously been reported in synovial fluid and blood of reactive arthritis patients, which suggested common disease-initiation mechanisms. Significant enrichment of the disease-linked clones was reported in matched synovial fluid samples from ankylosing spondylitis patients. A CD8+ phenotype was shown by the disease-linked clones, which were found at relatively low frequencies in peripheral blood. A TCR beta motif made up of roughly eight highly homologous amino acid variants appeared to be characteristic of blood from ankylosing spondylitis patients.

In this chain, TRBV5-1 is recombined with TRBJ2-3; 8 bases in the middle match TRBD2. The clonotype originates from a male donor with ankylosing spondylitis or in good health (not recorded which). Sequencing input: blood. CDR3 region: CASSPAGGGPNTDTQYF. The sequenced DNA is TGCGCCAGCAGCCCCGCCGGGGGGGGGCCAAACACAGATACGCAGTATTTT.